The 18 T cell receptor beta chains listed next were all sequenced from one sample in a study of Ad26.COV2.S vaccination and SARS-CoV-2 variants. Produced via immunoSEQ multiplex PCR; TCRdb's table is partial and in-frame only. The sample records about 440,000 clones, around 90% being singletons. As to treatment: 19 received Ad26.COV2.S at low or high dose, single or two shots; several received placebo; per-sample allocation not given. Day 63 after the first vaccine or placebo injection was the time point for sampling. The input for sequencing was peripheral blood, taken in a trial of Ad26.COV2.S vaccine versus placebo. Every receptor here comes from a person between 18 and 59 years old who received the Ad26.COV2.S COVID-19 vaccine or a placebo.

V gene TRBV6-1 combines with J gene TRBJ2-7; D is unresolved. This CDR3 comprises 16 residues. With 2 bases removed from V and 6 bases from J, the gap between germline ends came to 20 bases. In germline, CDR1 is MNHNS, CDR2 SASEGT. The CDR3 spells CASSESLTLSPTEQYF. CDR3 sequence (DNA): TGTGCCAGCAGTGAAAGTTTAACACTCTCTCCTACCGAGCAGTACTTC.

This clone was seen a few times. Relative to the germline gene, one junction end is altered; a read error may explain this. The V gene is TRBV18, the J gene TRBJ2-1; TRBD2 is a possible D gene (7 bases). There are 16 residues in the CDR3. Germline V gives CDR1 KGHSH, CDR2 LQKENI. The DNA for the CDR3 is TGTGCCAGCTCACCCCTTTGGGGGGGCTCCCACAATGAGCAGTTCTTC. Its protein is CASSPLWGGSHNEQFF.

This clone was seen only once. One end of the junction is discordant with germline, which a read error may explain. This chain uses TRBV4-3 with TRBJ2-7; TRBD2 is a possible D gene (5 bases). CDR1 is LGHNA and CDR2 is YSLEER in the germline V gene. This CDR3 has 17 residues. As DNA, the CDR3 is TGCACCAGCAGCCAAGATGGGGAGCTAGTGGGATGGTACGAGCAGTACTTC. Translating it yields CTSSQDGELVGWYEQYF.

This clone showed up just once. The gene calls are TRBV13 and TRBJ2-7; 16 bases are a match to TRBD2. Germline trimming cut 5 bases from V and 2 bases from J; bases unmatched to any gene: 9. The CDR3 length is 18 residues. CDR1 is PRHDT and CDR2 is FYEKMQ in the germline V gene (reference sequence). Here the CDR3 reads CASSPVGTSGRATYEQYF. The CDR3, as DNA: TGTGCCAGCAGCCCCGTGGGGACTAGCGGGAGGGCCACCTACGAGCAGTACTTC.

V gene TRBV27 combines with J gene TRBJ2-7; TRBD2 matches at 11 bases. V lost 6 bases to trimming and J lost 5 bases; unmatched junction nucleotides: 6. The germline CDR1 and CDR2 sequences are MNHEY and SMNVEV (reference sequence). The length of the CDR3 is 14 residues. The CDR3 sequence: CASRLAGGFNEQYF. As DNA, the CDR3 is TGTGCCAGCAGGCTAGCGGGAGGATTCAACGAGCAGTACTTC.

The chain joins TRBV28 to TRBJ1-4, with 7 bases fitting TRBD1. Germline CDR1 and CDR2: MDHEN and SYDVKM. CDR3 size: 17 residues. Trimming took 3 bases from V and 7 from J; bases not matched to a gene: 14. CDR3 sequence reads: CASSFGWQNRGGEKLFF. The CDR3 DNA reads TGTGCCAGCAGTTTTGGGTGGCAAAACAGGGGCGGTGAAAAACTGTTTTTT.

This clone was observed a single time. The rearrangement joins TRBV6-5 to TRBJ1-2; 9 bases line up with TRBD1. The CDR3 totals 14 residues. Germline V gene data show CDR1 as MNHEY and CDR2 as SVGAGI. J was trimmed by 8 bases and V by 6 bases; bases with no gene match: 10. Here the CDR3 DNA reads TGTGCCAGCAGCCGCCTAGACAGGGGGGACGGCTACACCTTC. Protein: CASSRLDRGDGYTF.

The gene calls are TRBV19 and TRBJ1-6; no firm D call. The CDR3 is 14 amino acids. Germline CDR1 reads LNHDA; CDR2 reads SQIVND (reference sequence). Trimming stripped 2 bases from V and 9 bases from J, with 11 bases between. The CDR3 sequence is CASSISGEVSPLHF. CDR3 sequence (DNA): TGTGCCAGTAGTATATCCGGGGAGGTTTCACCCCTCCACTTT.

The chain carries TRBV7-2 and TRBJ2-5; 11 nucleotides match TRBD1. Trimming took 5 bases from V and 4 from J; bases not matched to a gene: 6. Germline V gives CDR1 SGHTA, CDR2 FQGNSA. This CDR3 has 15 amino acids. This CDR3 reads CASSQRGTGGETQYF. CDR3 bases: TGTGCCAGCAGCCAGAGGGGGACAGGGGGAGAGACCCAGTACTTC.

V gene TRBV28 combines with J gene TRBJ2-1, with D tentatively TRBD2 (5 bases). The germline V gene has CDR1 MDHEN and CDR2 SYDVKM. The CDR3 runs to 15 residues. The V end was cut by 6 bases, the J end by 0 bases, with 12 bases between. In DNA, the CDR3 is TGTGCCAGCAGGGCGGGTGGCAGCTCCTACAATGAGCAGTTCTTC. Translation: CASRAGGSSYNEQFF.

The gene calls are TRBV7-2 and TRBJ2-1; 8 nucleotides match TRBD1. Trimming at V came to 5 bases and at J to 2 bases, leaving 5 bases not matched to a gene. CDR1 and CDR2 from the germline V gene are SGHTA and FQGNSA. This CDR3 spans 15 amino acids. CDR3 bases: TGTGCCAGCAGCCCAGACAGGGGCACCTACAATGAGCAGTTCTTC. This codes for CASSPDRGTYNEQFF. Full variable domain (missing parts from reference TRBV7-2 and TRBJ2-1): GAGVSQSPSNKVTEKGKDVELRCDPISGHTALYWYRQSLGQGLEFLIYFQGNSAPDKSGLPSDRFSAERTGGSVSTLTIQRTQQEDSAVYLCASSPDRGTYNEQFFGPGTRLTVL.

The V and J genes are TRBV7-3 and TRBJ2-2; 9 bases match TRBD2. Trimming at V came to 5 bases and at J to 2 bases, leaving 6 bases not matched to a gene. The V gene's germline CDR1 is SGHTA and CDR2 FQGTGA. The CDR3 runs 16 residues. CDR3 nucleotide sequence: TGTGCCAGCAGCCAAAGGACTAGCGTAAACACCGGGGAGCTGTTTTTT. Its protein is CASSQRTSVNTGELFF.

The chain recombines TRBV7-9 with TRBJ1-4, with 7 nucleotides matching TRBD1. V lost 5 bases, J lost 4 bases, and 4 bases stayed unmatched. The CDR3 covers 14 residues. The V gene's germline CDR1 is SEHNR and CDR2 FQNEAQ (reference sequence). The CDR3, as DNA: TGTGCCAGCAGCCGGGACAGAAGTAATGAAAAACTGTTTTTT. Its translation is CASSRDRSNEKLFF.

This clone occurred once. The chain combines TRBV12-3 or TRBV12-4 with TRBJ2-5; the D is unclear. The CDR3 is 12 amino acids. Trimming took 3 bases from V and 5 from J, leaving 7 bases between them. DNA for the CDR3: TGTGCCAGCAGTTTGTCCCGGGAGACCCAGTACTTC. This translates into CASSLSRETQYF.

This chain connects TRBV11-2 to TRBJ2-2; possible D gene TRBD2, 5 bases. Germline lookup yields CDR1 SGHAT and CDR2 FQNNGV. The V end was cut by 5 bases, the J end by 5 bases, with 15 bases between. The CDR3 totals 15 residues. The CDR3 nucleotides are TGTGCCAGCAGCCCACATTGGACGGGGACCGGGGAGCTGTTTTTT. Its translation is CASSPHWTGTGELFF.

The DNA of the CDR3 is TGTGCCAGCAGCTTAACGGGGCGGAACACTGAAGCTTTCTTT. Its protein product is CASSLTGRNTEAFF. V usage is TRBV7-3 and J usage is TRBJ1-1, with D possibly matching TRBD1 (5 bases). Germline CDR1 is SGHTA and CDR2 is FQGTGA. This CDR3 comprises 14 residues. V was trimmed by 0 bases and J by 1 base, leaving 6 bases between them.

This clone was seen a few times. The chain employs TRBV4-1 and TRBJ1-6; TRBD1 agrees at 9 bases. The V segment lost 3 bases and the J segment 5 bases; nucleotides outside the gene matches: 5. Germline V lookup: CDR1 MGHRA, CDR2 YSYEKL. There are 16 residues in the CDR3. The DNA for the CDR3 is TGCGCCAGCAGCCAGCGGGGACAGGGAAATAATTCACCCCTCCACTTT. As protein: CASSQRGQGNNSPLHF.

The J gene is TRBJ2-1, the V gene TRBV19; D is perhaps TRBD2 (7 bases). With 2 bases removed from V and 2 bases from J, the gap between germline ends came to 16 bases. CDR1 is LNHDA, CDR2 SQIVND, per germline (reference sequence). CDR3 length: 17 amino acids. This CDR3 reads CASSILKGGGTYNEQFF. DNA for the CDR3: TGTGCCAGTAGTATATTGAAAGGGGGAGGGACCTACAATGAGCAGTTCTTC.